Included here is one T cell receptor beta chain sequence, with context. The sample is drawn from a study of cytotoxic CD8 clonotypes in ibrutinib-treated CLL. Clones were sequenced by immunoSEQ multiplex PCR, and TCRdb holds only the in-frame ones, with some missing. Among some 130,000 clones listed, about 70% were seen once. Germline V lookup: CDR1 MDHEN, CDR2 SYDVKM. The CDR3 is made up of 13 amino acids. V lost 7 bases and J lost 4, with 11 bases in between. This chain joins TRBV28 and TRBJ2-1; no definite D call. This receptor was taken from a human donor with chronic lymphocytic leukemia. The material was PBMCs, obtained after 24 months of ibrutinib treatment. CDR3 protein: CASTENRYNEQFF. The CDR3 DNA follows: TGTGCCAGCACGGAGAACAGATACAATGAGCAGTTCTTC.